The text below deals with one T cell receptor beta chain. A much more abundant neighbour one base away suggests this may be a read error. The CDR3 length is 13 residues. Germline V gene lookup returns CDR1 ENHRY and CDR2 SYGVKD. The data originate from a study of molecular identifiers for immune sequencing clone quantification. Study information: Replicate experiments took RNA from about 21,000 or 97,000 naive CD8 cells, divided it five ways and sequenced four.

TCRdb used MiXCR to reprocess the PCR reads, holding one entry per CDR3 protein. The sample shows hundreds of thousands of distinct CDR3 sequences, around 20% of them seen only once. The material sequenced was naive CD8+ T cells from blood, with Jurkat cell RNA spiked in. As to subset: FACS-sorted CD8+CD4-CCR7+CD45RA+ naive T cells. This clonotype originated in a human donor in good health. Some libraries in this study had Jurkat cell RNA spiked in. The rearrangement joins TRBV10-3 to TRBJ1-1; TRBD1 matches 7 bases. DNA of the CDR3: TGTGCCACCTGGGACAGCGAGAACACTGGAGCTTTCTTT. Residues: CATWDSENTGAFF.